Below are 13 T cell receptor beta chains sequenced from a single sample in a study of human T cells and chemical hapten exposure. Time point given: pre-sensitization, week 0. Regarding treatment: therapeutic diphenylcyclopropenone sensitization with weekly scalp DPC. Each CDR3 protein is one row after TCRdb ran MiXCR on the RACE reads. The repertoire holds under 400,000 distinct CDR3 sequences, roughly 5.3% seen once, with roughly 2.6% in the top ten. The material sequenced was whole blood, taken in connection with sensitization to the hapten diphenylcyclopropenone (DPC). The receptors here all came from a woman in her forties or fifties with alopecia areata. Some clones in this sample may be carry-over from other donors' samples.

This clonotype was seen a few times. The V gene is TRBV6-1, the J gene TRBJ1-6; D is ambiguous. The CDR3 extends over 11 amino acids. Germline-derived CDR1 and CDR2 are MNHNS and SASEGT. V dropped 2 bases and J dropped 10 bases, with 3 bases sitting between them. The CDR3 reads CASSEPSPLHF. The CDR3 DNA sequence: TGTGCCAGCAGTGAACCCTCACCCCTCCACTTT.

This clonotype was counted at least ten times. The chain employs TRBV29-1 and TRBJ2-7; either TRBD1 or TRBD2 may supply D (5 bases each). The CDR3 covers 11 residues. Trimming took 5 bases from V and 7 from J, leaving 12 bases between them. Germline CDR1 SQVTM, CDR2 ANQGSEA. CDR3 loop: CSVWDLGEQYF. The CDR3 nucleotides read TGCAGCGTTTGGGACCTAGGGGAGCAGTACTTC.

This clonotype was recorded at least ten times. The chain recombines TRBV27 with TRBJ2-5; possible D gene TRBD2, 6 bases. The V end lost 3 bases, the J end lost 4 bases, and 6 bases lay between the germline ends. CDR3 length equals 12 residues. Per germline, CDR1 MNHEY and CDR2 SMNVEV (reference sequence). The CDR3 loop reads CASSFGGETQYF. CDR3 coding DNA: TGTGCCAGCAGTTTCGGGGGAGAGACCCAGTACTTC.

Only a few counts were recorded for this clonotype. The chain recombines TRBV7-8 with TRBJ2-2; D is uncertain. Trimming left V 5 bases short and J 7 bases short, with 11 bases between. In germline, CDR1 is SGHVS, CDR2 FQNEAQ. The CDR3 contains 13 residues. The CDR3 DNA reads TGTGCCAGCAGCGGCCGGACGTTCGGGGAGCTGTTTTTT. The encoded protein is CASSGRTFGELFF. The whole variable domain, filled in from reference TRBV7-8 and TRBJ2-2, reads GAGVSQSPRYKVAKRGQDVALRCDPISGHVSLFWYQQALGQGPEFLTYFQNEAQLDKSGLPSDRFFAERPEGSVSTLKIQRTQQEDSAVYLCASSGRTFGELFFGEGSRLTVL.

This clonotype was counted many times. V usage is TRBV20-1 and J usage is TRBJ1-4; 7 nucleotides align to TRBD1. The CDR3 sequence is 14 residues long. In germline, CDR1 is DFQATT, CDR2 SNEGSKA (reference sequence). Germline trimming cut 1 base from V and 8 bases from J; bases unmatched to any gene: 7. The CDR3: CSARVPQGGEKLFF. The CDR3, as DNA: TGCAGTGCTAGAGTGCCCCAGGGGGGAGAAAAACTGTTTTTT.

This clonotype was seen many times. The rearrangement uses TRBV6-1 and TRBJ1-5; 7 bases line up with TRBD1. The CDR3 runs to 12 residues. Germline assignment: CDR1 MNHNS and CDR2 SASEGT. Trimming at V came to 6 bases and at J to 5 bases, leaving 1 base not matched to a gene. CDR3 nucleotide sequence: TGTGCCAGCAGGACAGGGTATCAGCCCCAGCATTTT. Translated, it gives CASRTGYQPQHF.

On this clonotype: Given a much more abundant clone one base away, this may be a read error. The chain combines TRBV29-1 with TRBJ2-5; D is uncertain. This CDR3 has 13 amino acids. CDR1 SQVTM and CDR2 ANQGSEA come from the germline V gene. Trimming removed 4 bases from V and 5 bases from J, with 14 bases in between. CDR3 DNA sequence: TGCAGCGTTGCAACAGAGGCAGGCGAGACCCAGTACTTC. Translation gives CSVATEAGETQYF.

Many counts were recorded for this clonotype. V usage is TRBV29-1 and J usage is TRBJ1-2; D unclear. CDR1 is SQVTM, CDR2 ANQGSEA, per germline. The CDR3 is 11 amino acids. The CDR3 protein is CISKAGEGYTF. The CDR3 nucleotides are TGCATCTCGAAAGCCGGGGAAGGCTACACCTTC.

This chain connects TRBV10-3 to TRBJ2-1; possible D gene TRBD1, 8 bases. Germline V gene data show CDR1 as ENHRY and CDR2 as SYGVKD. The CDR3 is 14 residues long. V shed 10 bases and J shed 10 bases, with 23 bases lying between them. The CDR3 nucleotides read TGTGCCACTGGGGGGGGACAGGCCCTCGTGGAGCAGTTCTTC. Amino acids: CATGGGQALVEQFF.

At least ten counts were recorded for this clonotype. This rearrangement joins TRBV27 to TRBJ1-1, with 9 bases aligning to TRBD1. The germline V gene encodes CDR1 MNHEY and CDR2 SMNVEV (reference sequence). J lost 6 bases, V lost 5 bases, and 4 bases had no gene match. This CDR3 contains 13 residues. DNA of the CDR3: TGTGCCAGCAGTACGGGACAGGGTCCTGAAGCTTTCTTT. It translates to CASSTGQGPEAFF.

This clonotype showed up just a few times. This chain uses TRBV25-1 with TRBJ1-1, with D maybe TRBD1 (5 bases). The CDR3 is made up of 15 amino acids. Germline V gene lookup returns CDR1 MGHDK and CDR2 SYGVNS. V lost 1 base and J lost 9, with 18 bases in between. The CDR3 region is CASSESNGGLEQAFF. CDR3 DNA: TGTGCCAGCAGTGAATCCAACGGGGGACTAGAGCAAGCTTTCTTT.

This clonotype was picked up many times. The V call is TRBV27, the J call TRBJ2-7, with D possibly being TRBD1 (6 bases). The CDR3 is 16 residues long. V was trimmed by 7 bases and J by 1 base, leaving 20 bases between them. Germline V gene sequence: CDR1 MNHEY, CDR2 SMNVEV (reference sequence). CDR3 in DNA: TGTGCCAGCACCCCTAGGGGGACCGGGCGGTCCTACGAGCAGTACTTC. It encodes CASTPRGTGRSYEQYF.

This clonotype was recorded at least ten times. This CDR3 reads CSALSSGGSEQFF. The CDR3 nucleotides are TGCAGTGCTCTCTCCAGCGGGGGCTCTGAGCAGTTCTTC. V usage is TRBV20-1 and J usage is TRBJ2-1, with 8 bases lining up with TRBD2. The CDR3 consists of 13 residues. The germline V gene has CDR1 DFQATT and CDR2 SNEGSKA (reference sequence). After removal of 5 bases from V and 9 bases from J, the junction contained 9 bases not matched to a gene.